Listed below are T cell receptor beta chains from one sample, sequenced in a study of blood T cell repertoires in COVID-19. The protocol was immunoSEQ multiplex PCR, while the TCRdb copy is restricted to in-frame clones and leaves out a portion. The sample consists of under 250,000 clones, approximately 83% of them appearing once. Sequencing was done on a sample of peripheral blood. The origin of the receptors is a middle-aged man with acute or convalescent COVID-19. Each CDR3 is given with its conserved first and last residue. Fields, in order: D gene, V gene, J gene, clone size, CDR3 DNA, CDR3 protein. D genes are given only for firm matches. Size is omitted from some rows. Given values are once, few, many or a class for expanded clones.

d_gene: TRBD2
v_gene: TRBV6-1
j_gene: TRBJ2-1
abundance: once
CDR3nt: TGTGCCAGCAGCGAACCCCCACTACTACAGCGGGAGGGCCGGAATGAGCAGTTCTTC
CDR3aa: CASSEPPLLQREGRNEQFF

d_gene: TRBD1
v_gene: TRBV4-3
j_gene: TRBJ1-2
abundance: once
CDR3nt: TGCGCCAGCAGCCAAGGCAGGGGGCTCTATGGCTACACCTTC
CDR3aa: CASSQGRGLYGYTF

d_gene: .
v_gene: TRBV7-6
j_gene: TRBJ1-3
abundance: once
CDR3nt: TGTGCCAGCAGCTTAGCACCAGGGTGGTCTGGAAACACCATATATTTT
CDR3aa: CASSLAPGWSGNTIYF

d_gene: TRBD1
v_gene: TRBV11-2
j_gene: TRBJ2-7
abundance: .
CDR3nt: TGTGCCAGCAGCTTCGGGACAGTAAACTACGAGCAGTACTTC
CDR3aa: CASSFGTVNYEQYF

d_gene: TRBD1
v_gene: TRBV5-1
j_gene: TRBJ2-2
abundance: .
CDR3nt: TGCGCCAGCAGCTTACAAGACAGGGCCCGCACCGGGGAGCTGTTTTTT
CDR3aa: CASSLQDRARTGELFF

d_gene: .
v_gene: TRBV5-6
j_gene: TRBJ2-5
abundance: .
CDR3nt: TGTGCCAGCAGCTTGTTTGGACCACCACCCCGCGGGGACCAGTACTTC
CDR3aa: CASSLFGPPPRGDQYF

d_gene: .
v_gene: TRBV2
j_gene: TRBJ1-2
abundance: few
CDR3nt: TGTGCCAGCAGTTACTCAGGGGATGGCTACACCTTC
CDR3aa: CASSYSGDGYTF

d_gene: .
v_gene: TRBV25-1
j_gene: TRBJ2-1
abundance: few
CDR3nt: TGTGCCAGCAGTGGACAGAATGAGCAGTTCTTC
CDR3aa: CASSGQNEQFF

d_gene: .
v_gene: TRBV4-1
j_gene: TRBJ1-3
abundance: .
CDR3nt: TGCGCCAGCAGCCAAACAGAATCTGGAAACACCATATATTTT
CDR3aa: CASSQTESGNTIYF

d_gene: .
v_gene: TRBV29-1
j_gene: TRBJ1-1
abundance: few
CDR3nt: TGCAGCGTTCTAAGGGGGTCCACTGAAGCTTTCTTT
CDR3aa: CSVLRGSTEAFF

d_gene: .
v_gene: TRBV19
j_gene: TRBJ2-3
abundance: .
CDR3nt: TGTGCCAGTAGTCTACGCGGACTACAAAGCACAGATACGCAGTATTTT
CDR3aa: CASSLRGLQSTDTQYF

d_gene: .
v_gene: TRBV6-5
j_gene: TRBJ2-3
abundance: .
CDR3nt: TGTGCCAGCAGCCGGAGCGGTTCTAGCACAGATACGCAGTATTTT
CDR3aa: CASSRSGSSTDTQYF

d_gene: TRBD2
v_gene: TRBV3-1/TRBV3-2
j_gene: TRBJ2-2
abundance: .
CDR3nt: TGTGCCAGCAGCCAATCCCCAACCACTTTCGGGACTAGCGGGAGGGCCGCGTACACCGGGGAGCTGTTTTTT
CDR3aa: CASSQSPTTFGTSGRAAYTGELFF

d_gene: .
v_gene: TRBV5-4
j_gene: TRBJ1-1
abundance: .
CDR3nt: TGTGCCAGCAGTAAAGACGCGGGGGGTGAAGCTTTCTTT
CDR3aa: CASSKDAGGEAFF

d_gene: .
v_gene: TRBV9
j_gene: TRBJ2-1
abundance: .
CDR3nt: TGTGCCAGCAGCCCCCACGGGGTCTCCTACAATGAGCAGTTCTTC
CDR3aa: CASSPHGVSYNEQFF

d_gene: TRBD2
v_gene: TRBV7-2
j_gene: TRBJ2-1
abundance: .
CDR3nt: TGTGCCAGCAGGCCATACGGGACTAGCGGGAACTACAATGAGCAGTTCTTC
CDR3aa: CASRPYGTSGNYNEQFF

d_gene: .
v_gene: TRBV11-2
j_gene: TRBJ2-7
abundance: few
CDR3nt: TGTGCCAGCAGCTTAAATGTAGACTACGAGCAGTACTTC
CDR3aa: CASSLNVDYEQYF

d_gene: TRBD2
v_gene: TRBV5-1
j_gene: TRBJ2-2
abundance: .
CDR3nt: TGCGCCAGCAGCTTGCCCCCTAGCGGGGTCGCGAACACCGGGGAGCTGTTTTTT
CDR3aa: CASSLPPSGVANTGELFF